This TCR beta chain was obtained from a study of T cell responses to AZD1222 COVID-19 vaccine (dated by TCRdb to the early 2020s). For the study in its entirety: A total of 230 or so trial participants underwent TCR sequencing, of whom some 210 received two doses of AZD1222 and about 25 received two doses of the MenACWY control vaccine. Trial participants were enrolled into age subgroups of 18-55, 56-69 and 70-plus years, which contained 148, 28 and 57 TCR-sequenced participants, respectively.

The CDR3 regions of human TCRbeta chains were analyzed by immunosequencing. On the study's bioinformatics: Repertoire TCRs were matched against a reference library of SARS-CoV-2-specific TCRs generated with the MIRA antigen-specificity platform. Breadth was defined as the fraction of unique TCRs that were SARS-CoV-2-associated, and depth was defined as the fraction of total T cells that were SARS-CoV-2-associated. Using the MIRA data, each spike-specific TCR was mapped to the spike region that the TCR reacts to and placed in a CD4 or CD8 class. Log10-transformed breadth and depth values were compared by one-way ANOVA with Sidak's multiple comparisons tests. Drawn from immuneACCESS, this table holds only the in-frame rearrangements with V and J called that TCRdb kept. Clones are partly lost; checked studies trace under half to an unresolved V gene and leave the rest unexplained. Clonal size and the V and J genes are those of that table, whereas D and trimming came from the DNA. The sample table holds 92,000 or so clones, of which over 75% were seen once. More than 5% of the sample lies in the top ten.

A note on this clone: Its antigen has not been determined. Per-base qualities were not stored, and no clone one base away is much larger.

The time point label for this specimen denotes: about 28 days (+/-7) after the second vaccine dose. Because spike-specific TCR depth and breadth did not differ between the two schedules, AZD1222 recipients who got a second dose at roughly 4 weeks were pooled with those who got a second dose at roughly 12 weeks. Vaccinee samples came from UK trials COV001 and COV002, including a single-blind randomized controlled phase 2/3 trial of AZD1222 (ChAdOx1 nCoV-19) in healthy adults. Trial participant PBMC samples were collected at day 0 and day 28 after the second dose for TCRbeta chain sequencing. The CDR3 holds 11 amino acids from the cysteine to the phenylalanine. The entry retains the CDR3 DNA only, 33 bases that are in frame from base 1. CDR1 and CDR2, looked up from the germline V gene, are SQVTM and ANQGSEA. V drops 2 bases and J drops 5 bases, leaving 6 bases in between. Results and caveats for the whole study, not just this receptor: Conclusions about previously exposed vaccinees were limited because only six or seven AZD1222 recipients were SARS-CoV-2 seropositive at baseline. After two AZD1222 doses, both the breadth and the depth of spike-specific TCRs were significantly higher than at day 0 and than in MenACWY recipients. Reportedly, almost half of the unique spike-specific TCRs recognized epitopes lying outside the regions that are mutated in the B.1.351 and B.1.1.7 variants. Vaccine-associated CD4 TCRs spanned the whole spike protein, with dominant responses in regions 160-218 and 743-854. No day 14 peak-response samples were available, so repertoires were characterized only after the peak T cell response. Most participants were white British and females outnumbered males, and the authors suggested that clonal diversity may have been underestimated. The 56-69-year group was small, and its depth increase did not reach significance, likely because of low power.

The chain employs TRBV29-1 and TRBJ2-5; the D gene lacks a confident call. This TCR was sampled from an adult who received the AZD1222 COVID-19 vaccine. This material consisted of peripheral blood, taken 28 days after the second AZD1222 dose. In nucleotide form, the sequence is TGCAGCGTTGAATCTACGGAGACCCAGTACTTC. It encodes CSVESTETQYF.